These 14 T cell receptor beta chains were all obtained from the same sample, sequenced in a study of molecular identifiers for immune sequencing clone quantification (dated by TCRdb to 2017 to 2018). The library was obtained by PCR. The instrument was an Illumina HiSeq 4000. TCRdb's own reprocessing of the public reads used fastp at Q25 and MiXCR and kept productive beta chains. Rows merge per CDR3 protein into single entries with the most common DNA and genes. Recorded for this sample are about 54,000 distinct CDR3 sequences; around 25% of them occurred a single time. Under 2% of the sample rests with the top ten. What was sequenced was naive CD8+ T cells from blood, with Jurkat cell RNA spiked in. The label giving this sample's cell subset or site can be read as: FACS-sorted CD8+CD4-CCR7+CD45RA+ naive T cells. The origin of the receptors is a human donor in good health. Some libraries in this study had Jurkat cell RNA spiked in.

This clonotype showed up many times. V gene TRBV20-1 combines with J gene TRBJ1-3, with D hard to call. Trimming took off 3 bases at V and 0 bases at J, with 12 bases between the two ends. CDR3 size: 15 residues. Germline V gene sequence: CDR1 DFQATT, CDR2 SNEGSKA (reference sequence). The CDR3 is CSASPGLSSGNTIYF. As DNA, the CDR3 is TGCAGTGCTAGCCCCGGACTCAGCTCTGGAAACACCATATATTTT.

This chain joins TRBV28 and TRBJ1-1, with 7 bases lining up with TRBD1. The germline CDR1 and CDR2 sequences are MDHEN and SYDVKM. Losses at the gene ends were 6 bases for V and 0 bases for J; bases not matched to a gene: 10. The CDR3 covers 16 residues. The CDR3 DNA follows: TGTGCCAGCAGGGAACAGGGGTTGTTAGTGAACACTGAAGCTTTCTTT. Translation gives CASREQGLLVNTEAFF.

Comments on this clonotype: At one end the junction does not follow the germline gene, possibly because of a read error. The rearrangement uses TRBV4-2 and TRBJ2-7; 12 positions agree with TRBD1. Germline lookup yields CDR1 LGHNA and CDR2 YNFKEQ. The CDR3 has 14 amino acids. This CDR3 is CASSQGDRGREPYF. The CDR3 DNA follows: TGTGCCAGCAGCCAAGGGGACAGGGGGCGCGAGCCGTACTTC.

The sample holds many counts of this clonotype. V gene TRBV30 combines with J gene TRBJ2-3, with D uncertain. The germline V gene encodes CDR1 GTSNPN and CDR2 SVGIG (reference sequence). The CDR3 is 17 residues long. Trimming stripped 0 bases from V and 2 bases from J, with 18 bases between. CDR3 DNA: TGTGCCTGGAGTGTGGAGCCCATCGAAGTTTCCACAGATACGCAGTATTTT. It encodes CAWSVEPIEVSTDTQYF.

For this clonotype: Being one base from a much bigger clone, this may be a read error. The chain carries TRBV4-3 and TRBJ2-7, with 8 bases aligning to TRBD1. Germline CDR1 and CDR2: LGHNA and YSLEER. The CDR3 loop spans 14 amino acids. The CDR3: CAGSSIQGAVEQYF. Written as DNA, the CDR3 is TGCGCCGGCAGCTCGATCCAGGGGGCCGTCGAGCAGTACTTC.

A word on this clonotype: This may be a read error, as it is one base from a much larger clone. This chain uses TRBV7-2 with TRBJ2-7, with 10 positions matching TRBD1. The CDR3 has 14 amino acids. Looked up from germline, CDR1 is SGHTA and CDR2 is FQGNSA. The CDR3 here is CVSSSGQGAYEQYF. In nucleotides, the CDR3 is TGTGTCAGCAGCTCAGGACAGGGGGCCTACGAGCAGTACTTC.

In this sample, this clonotype turned up once. Given a much more abundant clone one base away, this may be a read error. J is TRBJ1-4 and V is TRBV4-3; D might be TRBD1 (6 bases). Trimming took off 0 bases at V and 7 bases at J, with 18 bases between the two ends. From germline, CDR1 is LGHNA and CDR2 YSLEER. The CDR3 consists of 17 residues. CDR3 in amino acids: CASSQEAQGMDSEKLFF. The CDR3 bases are TGCGCCAGCAGCCAAGAGGCGCAGGGGATGGACTCTGAAAAACTGTTTTTT.

This clonotype was detected ten times or more. V gene TRBV24-1 combines with J gene TRBJ1-5, with 9 positions matching TRBD1. The CDR3 is 13 residues long. V was clipped by 9 bases and J by 7 bases; unmatched bases: 6. The germline gives CDR1 KGHDR, CDR2 SFDVKD. The CDR3, as DNA: TGTGCCACCGGGGACAGGGTAGGACAGCCCCAGCATTTT. Translated, it gives CATGDRVGQPQHF.

Many counts were recorded for this clonotype. The V and J genes are TRBV29-1 and TRBJ1-3, with D perhaps TRBD1 (5 bases). The CDR3 length is 16 residues. Germline values: CDR1 SQVTM, CDR2 ANQGSEA. The ends were cut back, 7 bases at V and 0 bases at J, with 19 bases in the middle. For the CDR3, the DNA is TGCAGCGCCCGGGGGTGGGCGGCAGACTCTGGAAACACCATATATTTT. Translated: CSARGWAADSGNTIYF. The full variable domain, rest sourced from reference TRBV29-1 and TRBJ1-3, is SAVISQKPSRDICQRGTSLTIQCQVDSQVTMMFWYRQQPGQSLTLIATANQGSEATYESGFVIDKFPISRPNLTFSTLTVSNMSPEDSSIYLCSARGWAADSGNTIYFGEGSWLTVV.

This clonotype was picked up many times. This rearrangement joins TRBV5-6 to TRBJ1-5; TRBD1 is a possible D gene (5 bases). Trimming stripped 4 bases from V and 0 bases from J, with 11 bases between. The CDR3 sequence is 15 residues long. Per the germline V gene, CDR1 is SGHDT and CDR2 is YYEEEE. DNA of the CDR3: TGTGCCAGCAGCCCGGGACCTTATAGCAATCAGCCCCAGCATTTT. Encoded protein: CASSPGPYSNQPQHF.

This clonotype was found many times. The rearrangement uses TRBV7-9 and TRBJ2-3; 9 nucleotides align to TRBD1. The CDR3 loop spans 17 amino acids. J gave up 0 bases and V 4 bases, and 8 bases lay outside the gene matches. Germline loops: CDR1 SEHNR, CDR2 FQNEAQ (reference sequence). The CDR3 spells CASSSRPGTGSTDTQYF. Written as DNA, the CDR3 is TGTGCCAGCAGCTCGAGACCCGGGACAGGGAGCACAGATACGCAGTATTTT.

As for this clonotype: Its ends do not fully match the called genes, so a read error is possible. This chain uses TRBV7-9 with TRBJ2-2; the D gene is possibly TRBD2 (5 bases). Germline lookup yields CDR1 SEHNR and CDR2 FQNEAQ (reference sequence). This CDR3 region has 15 residues. CDR3 bases: TGTGCCAGCAGCTTAGTTGGCAGCTCCACCGGGGAGCTGTATTTT. Its translation is CASSLVGSSTGELYF.

This clonotype was found many times. The chain recombines TRBV9 with TRBJ2-7; no clear D. V shed 4 bases and J shed 12 bases, with 14 bases lying between them. The germline V gene encodes CDR1 SGDLS and CDR2 YYNGEE. This CDR3 comprises 11 residues. CDR3 DNA sequence: TGTGCCAGCAGCCCAGGAGTGGGTCTGTACTTC. It encodes CASSPGVGLYF.

This clonotype was observed a few times. The V gene is TRBV9, the J gene TRBJ2-7, with D tentatively TRBD1 (5 bases). CDR1 is SGDLS, CDR2 YYNGEE, per germline. The V and J ends lost 1 base and 5 bases respectively, with 16 bases between them. The CDR3 is made up of 15 amino acids. The CDR3: CASSVSGREVNEQYF. The CDR3, as DNA: TGTGCCAGCAGCGTATCCGGCAGGGAAGTCAACGAGCAGTACTTC. The whole variable domain, filled in from reference TRBV9 and TRBJ2-7, reads DSGVTQTPKHLITATGQRVTLRCSPRSGDLSVYWYQQSLDQGLQFLIQYYNGEERAKGNILERFSAQQFPDLHSELNLSSLELGDSALYFCASSVSGREVNEQYFGPGTRLTVT.